The 21 T cell receptor beta chains below were found in one sample sequenced in a study of blood T cell repertoires in COVID-19. TCRdb's copy holds only in-frame clones and misses some; the assay was immunoSEQ multiplex PCR. The sample consists of 200,000 or so clones, approximately 92% of them appearing once. The sample taken for sequencing was PBMCs or T cells enriched from blood (not recorded which). The receptors were sampled from a woman aged 18-29 years in a cohort exposed to, infected with or recovered from COVID-19 (not recorded which).

Details on this clone: One end of the junction fails to match germline, which may point to a read error. The same CDR3 arises from other DNA sequences in this sample as well. The chain carries TRBV5-1 and TRBJ1-1; D may be TRBD1 (6 bases). CDR1 and CDR2 from the germline V gene are SGHRS and YFSETQ. There are 14 residues in the CDR3. The chain's CDR3 is CASSLSGVDTEAFF. CDR3 coding DNA: TGTGCCAGCAGCTTGTCAGGGGTCGACACTGAAGCTTTCTTT.

The chain uses TRBV2 and TRBJ2-2; D is perhaps TRBD1 (5 bases). With 11 bases removed from V and 6 bases from J, the gap between germline ends came to 7 bases. In germline, CDR1 is SNHLY, CDR2 FYNNEI. The CDR3 consists of 10 residues. In DNA form, the CDR3 reads TGTGCCCAGGGATCCGGGGAGCTGTTTTTT. This sequence encodes CAQGSGELFF.

The chain employs TRBV7-2 and TRBJ2-2, with D possibly matching TRBD2 (7 bases). The V end was cut by 5 bases, the J end by 2 bases, with 21 bases between. Germline V gene data show CDR1 as SGHTA and CDR2 as FQGNSA. This CDR3 has 18 amino acids. This chain's CDR3 is CASSPGLGGGDNTGELFF. In DNA, the CDR3 is TGTGCCAGCAGCCCCGGCTTAGGCGGGGGCGATAACACCGGGGAGCTGTTTTTT. The entire variable domain, with the rest obtained from reference TRBV7-2 and TRBJ2-2, is as follows: GAGVSQSPSNKVTEKGKDVELRCDPISGHTALYWYRQSLGQGLEFLIYFQGNSAPDKSGLPSDRFSAERTGGSVSTLTIQRTQQEDSAVYLCASSPGLGGGDNTGELFFGEGSRLTVL.

This sequence joins TRBV11-3 and TRBJ1-1; 7 bases agree with TRBD1. The CDR3 is 16 amino acids. Germline-derived CDR1 and CDR2 are SGHNT and YENEEA. V lost 4 bases and J lost 0; bases outside the gene matches: 8. The CDR3 DNA reads as TGTGCCAGCAGCTCGGCCCCGGGACAGATGAACACTGAAGCTTTCTTT. Amino acid sequence: CASSSAPGQMNTEAFF.

This chain uses TRBV5-4 with TRBJ2-7, with D perhaps matching TRBD1 (6 bases). In germline, CDR1 is SGHNT, CDR2 YYREEE (reference sequence). The CDR3 length is 15 residues. Between the trimmed V and J ends, which lost 3 bases and 4 bases, there was a span of 17 bases. CDR3 region: CASSWGTPDRYEQYF. In nucleotides, the CDR3 is TGTGCCAGCAGCTGGGGGACACCGGACCGGTACGAGCAGTACTTC.

This clone was detected only once. This sample also contains other DNA sequences that code for the same CDR3. The chain carries TRBV5-1 and TRBJ1-1, with D uncertain. This CDR3 comprises 13 residues. Trimming stripped 0 bases from V and 3 bases from J, with 6 bases between. CDR1 is SGHRS and CDR2 is YFSETQ in the germline V gene. This CDR3 is CASSLVGDTEAFF. CDR3 in DNA: TGCGCCAGCAGCTTGGTCGGGGACACTGAAGCTTTCTTT. Complete variable domain (other parts from reference TRBV5-1 and TRBJ1-1): KAGVTQTPRYLIKTRGQQVTLSCSPISGHRSVSWYQQTPGQGLQFLFEYFSETQRNKGNFPGRFSGRQFSNSRSEMNVSTLELGDSALYLCASSLVGDTEAFFGQGTRLTVV.

This clone was seen only a few times. V and J are TRBV28 and TRBJ2-7, with D possibly TRBD1 on 6 matching bases. V was clipped by 9 bases and J by 1 base, with 16 bases between them. This CDR3 comprises 14 residues. CDR1 is MDHEN and CDR2 is SYDVKM in the germline V gene. CDR3 residues: CASTDSVPSYEQYF. The CDR3 coding sequence is TGTGCCAGTACGGACAGTGTTCCTTCCTACGAGCAGTACTTC.

The chain couples TRBV14 to TRBJ1-5; D possibly corresponds to TRBD1 (5 bases). V was trimmed by 4 bases and J by 6 bases, leaving 10 bases between them. The CDR3 loop spans 13 amino acids. Germline-derived CDR1 and CDR2 are SGHDN and FVKESK. The CDR3 loop reads CASSLYGGQPQHF. The CDR3 DNA follows: TGTGCCAGCAGCCTTTACGGGGGTCAGCCCCAGCATTTT.

V and J are TRBV5-1 and TRBJ2-1, with TRBD1 matching 9 bases. Trimming at V came to 0 bases and at J to 6 bases, leaving 4 bases not matched to a gene. CDR3 length: 15 residues. Germline CDR1 is SGHRS and CDR2 is YFSETQ. Here the CDR3 reads CASSLDGTGFNEQFF. CDR3 bases: TGCGCCAGCAGCTTGGACGGGACAGGGTTCAATGAGCAGTTCTTC.

The chain carries TRBV28 and TRBJ1-4; TRBD1 is a possible D gene (6 bases). The germline V and J ends were trimmed by 4 bases and 8 bases, with 11 bases remaining between them. The germline V gene has CDR1 MDHEN and CDR2 SYDVKM. The CDR3 has 13 amino acids. CDR3 DNA sequence: TGTGCCAGCAGTTCAACTGACAGGGAAAAACTGTTTTTT. It is translated as CASSSTDREKLFF.

The CDR3 reads CASSLLAGEGDTQYF. The CDR3 DNA follows: TGTGCCAGCAGCCTTTTAGCGGGAGAGGGGGATACGCAGTATTTT. The gene calls are TRBV5-5 and TRBJ2-3; 9 bases are a match to TRBD2. Trimming removed 4 bases from V and 6 bases from J; junction bases left unmatched: 9. The CDR3 length is 15 residues. Germline assignment: CDR1 SGHKS and CDR2 YYEKEE (reference sequence).

The chain is built from TRBV5-1 and TRBJ2-1; a weak D match, TRBD1 (5 bases). The CDR3 runs 15 residues. The V gene lost 0 bases and the J gene lost 6 bases, with 13 bases spanning the gap. Per the germline V gene, CDR1 is SGHRS and CDR2 is YFSETQ. In DNA form, the CDR3 reads TGCGCCAGCAGCTTGGAGGGCAGGGTGGGCAATGAGCAGTTCTTC. This sequence encodes CASSLEGRVGNEQFF. The variable domain in full, completed from reference TRBV5-1 and TRBJ2-1, reads KAGVTQTPRYLIKTRGQQVTLSCSPISGHRSVSWYQQTPGQGLQFLFEYFSETQRNKGNFPGRFSGRQFSNSRSEMNVSTLELGDSALYLCASSLEGRVGNEQFFGPGTRLTVL.

The CDR3 is CAISDPRGQMNTEAFF. In DNA form, the CDR3 reads TGTGCCATCAGTGACCCCCGGGGACAGATGAACACTGAAGCTTTCTTT. The genes are TRBV10-3 and TRBJ1-1; the match to TRBD1 covers 7 bases. Germline V CDR1 and CDR2: ENHRY, SYGVKD. This CDR3 contains 16 residues. The ends lost 3 bases at V and 0 bases at J; junction bases unmatched: 7.

V is TRBV4-1 and J is TRBJ2-5; 12 bases agree with TRBD2. CDR1 is MGHRA, CDR2 YSYEKL, per germline. This CDR3 has 17 amino acids. Trimming removed 0 bases from V and 2 bases from J; junction bases left unmatched: 4. The chain's CDR3 is CASSQDLLAGGQETQYF. In DNA form, the CDR3 reads TGCGCCAGCAGCCAAGATCTCCTAGCGGGGGGGCAAGAGACCCAGTACTTC.

The rearrangement links TRBV7-8 to TRBJ2-7; tentatively, D is TRBD1 (6 bases). Trimming removed 5 bases from V and 0 bases from J, with 11 bases in between. The germline CDR1 and CDR2 sequences are SGHVS and FQNEAQ. The length of the CDR3 is 14 residues. Here the CDR3 DNA reads TGTGCCAGCAGCGCAGGACAGATCTCCTACGAGCAGTACTTC. This encodes CASSAGQISYEQYF.

This rearrangement joins TRBV11-3 to TRBJ2-3; the match to TRBD2 covers 7 bases. The CDR3 covers 17 residues. Trimming at V came to 1 base and at J to 1 base, leaving 8 bases not matched to a gene. Germline V gene data show CDR1 as SGHNT and CDR2 as YENEEA. The CDR3 protein is CASSLVLGGTGTDTQYF. The CDR3 nucleotides are TGTGCCAGCAGCTTAGTGCTCGGGGGGACGGGCACAGATACGCAGTATTTT.

This clone has a handful of counts. The rearrangement links TRBV5-1 to TRBJ2-5; 9 bases agree with TRBD2. The J segment lost 5 bases and the V segment lost 1 base, leaving 6 bases of the junction unmatched. The CDR3 is made up of 15 amino acids. Germline V gene data show CDR1 as SGHRS and CDR2 as YFSETQ. The CDR3 is CASSLSPSGVETQYF. The CDR3 nucleotides are TGCGCCAGCAGCTTGTCTCCTAGCGGGGTTGAGACCCAGTACTTC.

The J gene is TRBJ1-2, the V gene TRBV10-3, with unresolved D. The CDR3 sequence is 16 residues long. CDR1 is ENHRY and CDR2 is SYGVKD in the germline V gene. V shed 2 bases and J shed 3 bases, with 16 bases lying between them. The CDR3 reads CAISEAPGTRYYGYTF. CDR3 coding DNA: TGTGCCATCAGTGAGGCCCCGGGAACACGCTACTATGGCTACACCTTC.

The chain combines TRBV24-1 with TRBJ1-1, with D possibly TRBD1 on 6 matching bases. Germline CDR1 KGHDR, CDR2 SFDVKD. The CDR3 loop spans 13 amino acids. Deletions cut 5 bases from V and 0 bases from J, with 6 bases between. This CDR3 is CATSAGVNTEAFF. The CDR3 DNA reads as TGTGCCACCAGTGCAGGGGTGAACACTGAAGCTTTCTTT.

V usage is TRBV15 and J usage is TRBJ1-6; 7 bases are a match to TRBD1. Germline trimming cut 0 bases from V and 8 bases from J; bases unmatched to any gene: 4. Per germline, CDR1 LNHNV and CDR2 YYDKDF (reference sequence). The CDR3 runs 15 residues. The CDR3 region is CATSRDRGVDSPLHF. The DNA of the CDR3 is TGTGCCACCAGCAGAGACAGGGGGGTTGATTCACCCCTCCACTTT.

This rearrangement joins TRBV23-1 to TRBJ1-5, with D unresolved. TRBV23-1 is assigned to the ORF class and has an uncertain function. This CDR3 spans 14 amino acids. V lost 8 bases and J lost 3, with 14 bases in between. The CDR3 loop is CASAGGGFNQPQHF. The DNA for the CDR3 is TGCGCCAGCGCCGGAGGTGGATTCAATCAGCCCCAGCATTTT.